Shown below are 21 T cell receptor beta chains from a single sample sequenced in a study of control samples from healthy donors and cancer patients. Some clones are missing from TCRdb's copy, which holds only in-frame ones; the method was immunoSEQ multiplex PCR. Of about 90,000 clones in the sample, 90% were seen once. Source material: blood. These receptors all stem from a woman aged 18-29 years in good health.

The CDR3 DNA follows: TGTGCCAGCAGGGGACAGGTCAATTCACCCCTCCACTTT. Residues: CASRGQVNSPLHF. The chain combines TRBV6-4 with TRBJ1-6; 8 bases are a match to TRBD1. The germline V gene encodes CDR1 MRHNA and CDR2 SNTAGT. Unmatched junction bases numbered 2, after V lost 6 bases and J lost 7 bases. This CDR3 region has 13 residues.

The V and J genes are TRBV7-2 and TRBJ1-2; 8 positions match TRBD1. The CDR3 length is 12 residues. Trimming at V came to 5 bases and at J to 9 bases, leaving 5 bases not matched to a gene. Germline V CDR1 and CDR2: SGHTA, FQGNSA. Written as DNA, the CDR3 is TGTGCCAGCAGCCCCAGACAGGGGAGCTACACCTTC. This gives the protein CASSPRQGSYTF.

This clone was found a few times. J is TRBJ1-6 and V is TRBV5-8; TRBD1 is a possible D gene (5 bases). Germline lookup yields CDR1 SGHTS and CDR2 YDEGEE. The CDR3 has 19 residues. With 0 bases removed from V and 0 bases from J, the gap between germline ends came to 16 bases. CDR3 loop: CASSLDGWGGSSYNSPLHF. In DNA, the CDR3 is TGTGCCAGCAGCTTGGACGGGTGGGGGGGGAGCTCCTATAATTCACCCCTCCACTTT. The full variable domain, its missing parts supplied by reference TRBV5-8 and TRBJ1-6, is EAGVTQSPTHLIKTRGQQATLRCSPISGHTSVYWYQQALGLGLQFLLWYDEGEERNRGNFPPRFSGRQFPNYSSELNVNALELEDSALYLCASSLDGWGGSSYNSPLHFGNGTRLTVT.

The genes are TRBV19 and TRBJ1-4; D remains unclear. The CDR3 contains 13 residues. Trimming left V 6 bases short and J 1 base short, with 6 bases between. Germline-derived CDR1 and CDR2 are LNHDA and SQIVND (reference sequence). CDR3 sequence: CASSGLTNEKLFF. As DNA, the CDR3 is TGTGCCAGTAGCGGTTTAACTAATGAAAAACTGTTTTTT.

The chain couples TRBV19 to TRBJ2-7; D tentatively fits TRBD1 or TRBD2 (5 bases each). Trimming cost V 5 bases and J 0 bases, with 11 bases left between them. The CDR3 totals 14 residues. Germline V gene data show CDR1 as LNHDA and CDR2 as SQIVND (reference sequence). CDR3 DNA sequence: TGTGCCAGTAGTTTGGGACCCAGCTCCTACGAGCAGTACTTC. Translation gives CASSLGPSSYEQYF.

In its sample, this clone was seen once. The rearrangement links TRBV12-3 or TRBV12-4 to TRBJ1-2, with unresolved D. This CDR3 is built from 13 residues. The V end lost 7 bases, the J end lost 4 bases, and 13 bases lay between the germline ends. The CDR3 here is CASTLGRPYGYTF. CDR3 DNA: TGTGCCAGCACCCTTGGGAGACCCTATGGCTACACCTTC.

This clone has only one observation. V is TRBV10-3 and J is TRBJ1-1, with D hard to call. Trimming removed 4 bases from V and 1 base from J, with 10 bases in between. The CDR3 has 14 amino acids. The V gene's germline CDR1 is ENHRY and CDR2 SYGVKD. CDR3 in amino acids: CAISGRMGNTEAFF. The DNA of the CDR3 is TGTGCCATCAGTGGGAGGATGGGGAACACTGAAGCTTTCTTT.

The CDR3 DNA follows: TGTGCCATCAGTGAAGAAGAGCGACAGGGGCAAGACACTGAAGCTTTCTTT. It specifies CAISEEERQGQDTEAFF. This chain connects TRBV10-3 to TRBJ1-1, with 8 bases lining up with TRBD1. The ends lost 3 bases at V and 3 bases at J; junction bases unmatched: 12. In germline, CDR1 is ENHRY, CDR2 SYGVKD. The CDR3 has 17 amino acids.

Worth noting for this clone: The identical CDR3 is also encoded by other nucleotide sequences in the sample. The CDR3 loop reads CASSIDRNTEAFF. CDR3 DNA: TGTGCCAGTAGTATTGACAGGAACACTGAAGCTTTCTTT. The rearrangement joins TRBV19 to TRBJ1-1, with D possibly being TRBD1 (5 bases). This CDR3 comprises 13 residues. The V gene's germline CDR1 is LNHDA and CDR2 SQIVND (reference sequence). V lost 3 bases to trimming and J lost 1 base, with 6 bases between them.

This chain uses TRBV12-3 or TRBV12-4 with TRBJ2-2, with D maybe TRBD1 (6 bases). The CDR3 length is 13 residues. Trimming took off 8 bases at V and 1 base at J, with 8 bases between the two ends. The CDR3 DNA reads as TGTGCCAGCGGGGGCGAGAACACCGGGGAGCTGTTTTTT. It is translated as CASGGENTGELFF.

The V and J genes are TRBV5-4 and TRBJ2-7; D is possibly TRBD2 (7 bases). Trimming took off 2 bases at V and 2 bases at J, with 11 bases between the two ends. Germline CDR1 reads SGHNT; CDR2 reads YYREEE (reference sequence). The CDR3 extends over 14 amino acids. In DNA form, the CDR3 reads TGTGCCAGCAGCTTTGGGGGGGCCCCCTACGAGCAGTACTTC. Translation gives CASSFGGAPYEQYF.

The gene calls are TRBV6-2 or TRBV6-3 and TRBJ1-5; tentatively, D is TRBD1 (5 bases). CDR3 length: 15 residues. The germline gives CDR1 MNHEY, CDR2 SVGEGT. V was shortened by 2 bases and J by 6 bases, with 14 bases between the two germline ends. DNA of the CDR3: TGTGCCAGCAGTTACGGCGGTTCGGGGGGTCAGCCCCAGCATTTT. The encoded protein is CASSYGGSGGQPQHF.

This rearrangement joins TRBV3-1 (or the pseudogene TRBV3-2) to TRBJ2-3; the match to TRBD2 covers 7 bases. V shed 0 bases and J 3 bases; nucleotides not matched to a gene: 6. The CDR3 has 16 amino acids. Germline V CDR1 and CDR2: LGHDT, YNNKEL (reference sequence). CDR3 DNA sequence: TGTGCCAGCAGCCAAGAATGGGGGGGGTTAACAGATACGCAGTATTTT. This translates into CASSQEWGGLTDTQYF.

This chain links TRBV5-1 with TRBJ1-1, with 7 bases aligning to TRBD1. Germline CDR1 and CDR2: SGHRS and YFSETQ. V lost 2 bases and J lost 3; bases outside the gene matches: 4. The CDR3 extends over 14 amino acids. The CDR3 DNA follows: TGCGCCAGCAGCTTTCCCCAGGGGGACACTGAAGCTTTCTTT. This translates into CASSFPQGDTEAFF.

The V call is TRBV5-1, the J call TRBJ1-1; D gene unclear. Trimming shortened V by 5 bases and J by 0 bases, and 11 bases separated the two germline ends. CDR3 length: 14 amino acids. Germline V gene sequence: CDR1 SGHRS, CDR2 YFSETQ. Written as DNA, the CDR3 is TGCGCCAGCAGTCGTTCGGGGATGAACACTGAAGCTTTCTTT. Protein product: CASSRSGMNTEAFF.

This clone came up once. The CDR3 spells CASSLTGELLEQYF. CDR3 coding DNA: TGTGCCAGCAGCCTCACAGGGGAACTCCTCGAGCAGTACTTC. The chain has TRBV7-9 and TRBJ2-7, with 7 bases fitting TRBD1. The germline V gene has CDR1 SEHNR and CDR2 FQNEAQ (reference sequence). The CDR3 consists of 14 residues. Unmatched junction bases numbered 10, after V lost 5 bases and J lost 6 bases. The complete variable domain, with remaining parts taken from reference TRBV7-9 and TRBJ2-7, reads DTGVSQNPRHKITKRGQNVTFRCDPISEHNRLYWYRQTLGQGPEFLTYFQNEAQLEKSRLLSDRFSAERPKGSFSTLEIQRTEQGDSAMYLCASSLTGELLEQYFGPGTRLTVT.

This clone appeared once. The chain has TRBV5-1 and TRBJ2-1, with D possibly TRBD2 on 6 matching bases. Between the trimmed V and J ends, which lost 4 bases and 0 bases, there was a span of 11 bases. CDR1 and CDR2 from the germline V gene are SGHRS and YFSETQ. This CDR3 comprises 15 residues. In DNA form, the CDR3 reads TGCGCCAGCAGCAGTAGCGGTACCTCCTACAATGAGCAGTTCTTC. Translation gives CASSSSGTSYNEQFF. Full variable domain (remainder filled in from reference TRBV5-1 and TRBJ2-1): KAGVTQTPRYLIKTRGQQVTLSCSPISGHRSVSWYQQTPGQGLQFLFEYFSETQRNKGNFPGRFSGRQFSNSRSEMNVSTLELGDSALYLCASSSSGTSYNEQFFGPGTRLTVL.

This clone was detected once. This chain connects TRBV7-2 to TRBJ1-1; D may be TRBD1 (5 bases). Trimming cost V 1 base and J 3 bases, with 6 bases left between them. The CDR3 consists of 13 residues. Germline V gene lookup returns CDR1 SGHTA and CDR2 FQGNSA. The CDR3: CASSLVGDTEAFF. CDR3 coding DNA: TGTGCCAGCAGCTTAGTAGGGGACACTGAAGCTTTCTTT.

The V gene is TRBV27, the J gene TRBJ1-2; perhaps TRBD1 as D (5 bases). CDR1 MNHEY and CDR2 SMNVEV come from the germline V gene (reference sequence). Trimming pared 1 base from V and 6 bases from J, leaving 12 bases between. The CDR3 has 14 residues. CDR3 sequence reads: CASSLYRDGNGYTF. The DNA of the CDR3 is TGTGCCAGCAGTTTATATAGGGACGGCAATGGCTACACCTTC.

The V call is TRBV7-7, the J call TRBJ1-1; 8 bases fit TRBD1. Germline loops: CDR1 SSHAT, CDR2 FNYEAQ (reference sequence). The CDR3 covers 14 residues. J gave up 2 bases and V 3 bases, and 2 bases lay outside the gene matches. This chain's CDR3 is CASSFQGANTEAFF. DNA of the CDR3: TGTGCCAGCAGCTTTCAGGGGGCTAACACTGAAGCTTTCTTT.

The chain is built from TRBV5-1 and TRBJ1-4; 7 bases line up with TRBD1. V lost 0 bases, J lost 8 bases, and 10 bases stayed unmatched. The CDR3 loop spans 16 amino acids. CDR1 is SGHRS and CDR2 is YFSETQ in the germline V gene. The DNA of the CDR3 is TGCGCCAGCAGCTTGGACAAAGGGGGCGCAAGGGAAAAACTGTTTTTT. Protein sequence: CASSLDKGGAREKLFF.